Detailed here is one TCR beta chain. The CDR3 consists of 13 residues. The germline V gene encodes CDR1 SGDLS and CDR2 YYNGEE. Trimming took off 4 bases at V and 9 bases at J, with 17 bases between the two ends. Measured with immunoSEQ multiplex PCR; TCRdb has only the in-frame clones, and not every one. The repertoire holds around 200,000 clones, with about 86% as singletons. The data are from a study of cytomegalovirus exposure and HLA in healthy donors. The receptor was derived from a woman younger than 35 in good health and CMV-seropositive. The material sequenced was PBMCs. This rearrangement joins TRBV9 to TRBJ2-7, with D maybe TRBD2 (6 bases). The CDR3 region is CASSPDGGSGQYF. The DNA for the CDR3 is TGTGCCAGCAGCCCCGATGGAGGGTCGGGGCAGTACTTC.